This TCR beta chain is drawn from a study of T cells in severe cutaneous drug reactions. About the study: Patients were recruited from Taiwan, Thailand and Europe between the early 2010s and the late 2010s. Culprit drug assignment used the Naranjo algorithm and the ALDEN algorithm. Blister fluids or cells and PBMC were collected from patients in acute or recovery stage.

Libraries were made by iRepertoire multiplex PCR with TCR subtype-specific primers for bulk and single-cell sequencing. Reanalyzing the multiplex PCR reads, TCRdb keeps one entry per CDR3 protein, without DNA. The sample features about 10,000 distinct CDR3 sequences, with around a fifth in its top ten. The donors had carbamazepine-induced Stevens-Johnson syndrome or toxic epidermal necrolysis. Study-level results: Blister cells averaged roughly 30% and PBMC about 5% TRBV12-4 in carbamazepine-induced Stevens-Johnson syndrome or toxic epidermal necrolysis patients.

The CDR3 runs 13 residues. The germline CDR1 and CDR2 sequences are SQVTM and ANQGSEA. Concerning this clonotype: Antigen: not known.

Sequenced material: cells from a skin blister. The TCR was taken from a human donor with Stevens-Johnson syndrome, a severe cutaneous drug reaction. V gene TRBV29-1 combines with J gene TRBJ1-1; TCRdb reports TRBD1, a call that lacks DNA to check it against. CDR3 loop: CSGRTGGDTEAFF.